This TCR beta chain was obtained from a study of identical twins. Study results and limitations: For monozygotic twins, models underestimated out-of-frame TCR alpha sharing.

The CDR3 is 14 amino acids. Looked up from germline, CDR1 is DFQATT and CDR2 is SNEGSKA (reference sequence). The V and J ends lost 5 bases and 0 bases respectively, with 12 bases between them. Template switching added a universal primer site, and cDNA bore unique molecular identifiers. Each CDR3 protein is one row after TCRdb ran MiXCR on the 5' RACE reads. The sample holds approximately 620,000 distinct CDR3 sequences, 8.5% to 9.5% seen once. To note about this clonotype: Its antigen remains unknown.

The same specimen was also included in a second study, on yellow fever vaccine responses in identical twins. That study reports: Vaccine T cell responses of twins reportedly seemed partly convergent and partly personalized.

The chain recombines TRBV20-1 with TRBJ2-3, with a tentative D call TRBD2 (5 bases). The sequenced sample was PBMCs. This TCR was recovered from a woman aged 18 to 35 in good health. CDR3 bases: TGCAGTGCTGATCTGAGCGGTAGCACAGATACGCAGTATTTT. The encoded protein is CSADLSGSTDTQYF.